This is a list of T cell receptor beta chains from one sample in a study of neurological immune-mediated disorders. TCRdb redid the calling of the 5' RACE reads with MiXCR, one entry per CDR3 protein. The repertoire consists of around 37,000 distinct CDR3 sequences, with around 10% occurring once and the leading ten covering roughly 4%. Sequenced sample: PBMCs. The receptors were sampled from a man aged 55-75 years with HTLV-1-associated myelopathy (HAM/TSP). Each CDR3 is given with its conserved first and last residue. A D gene is named only where the DNA matches it firmly. Expanded clones get a size class; other rows say once, few or many, or leave the size out.

size | J | V | D | DNA | CDR3
- | TRBJ2-1 | TRBV7-8 | TRBD2 | TGTGCCAGCAGCCCCCGGTGGGGGAAGACTAGCGGGACGGCGCGCAATGAGCAGTTCTTC | CASSPRWGKTSGTARNEQFF
many | TRBJ1-1 | TRBV5-1 | - | TGCGCCAGCAGCTTGCAGCAGAACACTGAAGCTTTCTTT | CASSLQQNTEAFF
many | TRBJ2-1 | TRBV20-1 | - | TGCAGTGCTAGAACCTCTATGGATGAGCAGTTCTTC | CSARTSMDEQFF
many | TRBJ2-1 | TRBV4-1 | TRBD2 | TGCGCCAGCAGCCAACATCTAGCGGGCCCCCCCTTAAACAATGAGCAGTTCTTC | CASSQHLAGPPLNNEQFF
many | TRBJ2-1 | TRBV9 | TRBD2 | TGTGCCAGCAGCGTAGGTAGCGGGAGGGCCACGGTAAAGAATGAGCAGTTCTTC | CASSVGSGRATVKNEQFF
many | TRBJ1-1 | TRBV6-2/TRBV6-3 | TRBD1 | TGTGCCAGCAGTTACCCGACAGGGGCCTCGTCCGCTGAAGCTTTCTTT | CASSYPTGASSAEAFF
- | TRBJ2-3 | TRBV5-1 | - | TGCGCCAGCAGCCCGAATAGAGGCAAAGATACGCAGTATTTT | CASSPNRGKDTQYF
many | TRBJ2-2 | TRBV5-1 | - | TGCGCCAGCAGCAAAAGCTTACAGGTTCTCACCGGGGAGCTGTTTTTT | CASSKSLQVLTGELFF
- | TRBJ2-2 | TRBV4-1 | TRBD1 | TGCGCCAGCAGCCAAGATGGGACAGGGCTCTCCGGGGAGCTGTTTTTT | CASSQDGTGLSGELFF
few | TRBJ1-6 | TRBV18 | - | TGTGCCAGCTCTCCGACACAGCGGAATAATTCACCCCTCCACTTT | CASSPTQRNNSPLHF
many | TRBJ1-6 | TRBV14 | - | TGTGCCAGCAGCCAAGGCCTCGGAATAAGTACGAATTCACCCCTCCACTTT | CASSQGLGISTNSPLHF
many | TRBJ2-2 | TRBV6-2/TRBV6-3 | - | TGTGCCAGCAGTTACTCAGGCATCGGGGAGCTGTTTTTT | CASSYSGIGELFF
- | TRBJ2-7 | TRBV6-1 | - | TGTGCCAGCAGTAGTAAGGATCCCTACGAGCAGTACTTC | CASSSKDPYEQYF
- | TRBJ1-5 | TRBV12-3/TRBV12-4 | - | TGTGCCAGCAGTTTCCGTGATGTTCTGAGGGGCGAGGGCAATCAGCCCCAGCATTTT | CASSFRDVLRGEGNQPQHF
many | TRBJ2-2 | TRBV10-3 | - | TGTGCCATCAGTGAGCACGGGACACATGGAAGCACCGGGGAGCTGTTTTTT | CAISEHGTHGSTGELFF
many | TRBJ2-2 | TRBV7-9 | TRBD1 | TGTGCCAGCAGCTTGAGAGGGACAGTAACGAACACCGGGGAGCTGTTTTTT | CASSLRGTVTNTGELFF
many | TRBJ2-4 | TRBV20-1 | - | TGCAGTGCCTCGGGGCTCGCCAAAAACATTCAGTACTTC | CSASGLAKNIQYF
many | TRBJ2-7 | TRBV5-6 | - | TGTGCCAGCAGCTCCAGGGATCCGGACCGGTACGAGCAGTACTTC | CASSSRDPDRYEQYF
many | TRBJ2-7 | TRBV20-1 | - | TGCAGTGCTAGAGAATTAGGGTCCACCTACGAGCAGTACTTC | CSARELGSTYEQYF
many | TRBJ2-7 | TRBV5-1 | TRBD1 | TGCGCCTCTTCGACAGGGGGTTCGGGCGAGCAGTACTTC | CASSTGGSGEQYF
- | TRBJ2-1 | TRBV9 | - | TGTGCTAGCAGCGTATACCCACTCCCAAGCGATGAGCAGTTCTTC | CASSVYPLPSDEQFF
many | TRBJ1-3 | TRBV14 | - | TGTGCCAGCAGCCAATGGGGGGAAGGACAGAACTCTGGAAACACCATATATTTT | CASSQWGEGQNSGNTIYF
many | TRBJ2-7 | TRBV20-1 | TRBD2 | TGCAGTGCGTTTGGGGGGGGGGAGCAGTACTTC | CSAFGGGEQYF
many | TRBJ1-4 | TRBV4-1 | - | TGCGCCAGCAGCCAACTTAGTCAGGGGCGAGTTAATGAAAAACTGTTTTTT | CASSQLSQGRVNEKLFF
many | TRBJ2-1 | TRBV3-1 | TRBD2 | TGTGCCAGCAGCCAGCAGGGACTAGCCTACAATGAGCAGTTCTTC | CASSQQGLAYNEQFF
- | TRBJ1-1 | TRBV18 | - | TGTGCCAGCTCGACAGGAATTCGATATACTGAAGCTTTCTTT | CASSTGIRYTEAFF
many | TRBJ1-2 | TRBV5-1 | - | TGCGCCAGCAGCTTGGGAGGTCCATCTAACTATGGCTACACCTTC | CASSLGGPSNYGYTF
- | TRBJ1-1 | TRBV12-3/TRBV12-4 | - | TGTGCTAGCATCTATAGGAGGGACATGAACACTGAAACTTTCTTT | CASIYRRDMNTETFF
many | TRBJ2-1 | TRBV5-1 | TRBD2 | TGCGCCAGCAGCCAGCTAGCGGGGGGAAGCTCCTACAATGAGCAGTTCTTC | CASSQLAGGSSYNEQFF
many | TRBJ2-5 | TRBV5-1 | - | TGCGCCAGCAGCCCTGGGGCACAAAAAGAGACCCAGTACTTC | CASSPGAQKETQYF
many | TRBJ2-7 | TRBV20-1 | - | TGCAGTGCTAGTTCTCTCGACTACGAGCAGTACTTC | CSASSLDYEQYF
many | TRBJ2-2 | TRBV29-1 | - | TGCAGCGTTGAAACGCGGTCAACGAACACCGGGGAGCTGTTTTTT | CSVETRSTNTGELFF